Shown below are 18 T cell receptor beta chains from a single sample sequenced in a study of a mutant IDH1 vaccine in newly diagnosed glioma (dated by TCRdb to the early 2020s). This sample's time point label indicates: week 35, safety follow-up. Every vaccine dose consisted of 300 ug of a 20-mer mutant IDH1 peptide in Montanide, administered subcutaneously together with topical imiquimod. These TCRs' antigens remain unknown. The library was built by means of the immunoSEQ multiplex PCR assay. Sourced from immuneACCESS, this table was stored by TCRdb with only in-frame sequences that have V and J called. A share of the clones is absent; for the studies checked, an unresolved V gene accounts for under half, and the remainder has no known explanation. Present in this sample are roughly 40,000 clones, 83% of which were seen just once. Clones ranked in the top ten supply 5.1% of the sample. The specimen was PBMCs, collected from a glioma patient whose treatment included an IDH1 peptide vaccine. The receptors here all came from a woman aged 50 to 60 with glioma.

This clone was found a few times. The chain carries TRBV6-5 and TRBJ2-7, with TRBD1 matching over 7 bases. The CDR3 runs 14 residues. Germline V gene lookup returns CDR1 MNHEY and CDR2 SVGAGI. V was clipped by 2 bases and J by 0 bases; unmatched bases: 1. CDR3 region: CASSYAGGSYEQYF. The CDR3 DNA reads TGTGCCAGCAGTTACGCAGGGGGCTCCTACGAGCAGTACTTC.

The chain combines TRBV19 with TRBJ1-1; D ambiguous. CDR3 size: 13 residues. V lost 5 bases to trimming and J lost 4 bases, with 11 bases between them. Germline CDR1 and CDR2: LNHDA and SQIVND (reference sequence). The CDR3 nucleotides are TGTGCCAGTAGTTTGGTCTCGGGCACTGAAGCTTTCTTT. It translates to CASSLVSGTEAFF.

The genes are TRBV5-4 and TRBJ2-7; 8 nucleotides line up with TRBD1. Germline CDR1 reads SGHNT; CDR2 reads YYREEE (reference sequence). This CDR3 has 14 amino acids. Losses at the gene ends were 4 bases for V and 3 bases for J; bases not matched to a gene: 6. The CDR3, as DNA: TGTGCCAGCAGCCTGGGACAGGACAACTACGAGCAGTACTTC. Protein product: CASSLGQDNYEQYF.

This clone was observed once. The chain carries TRBV5-4 and TRBJ1-2; the match to TRBD1 covers 8 bases. The CDR3 loop spans 15 amino acids. Trimming cost V 4 bases and J 6 bases; bases outside gene matches: 11. The V gene's germline CDR1 is SGHNT and CDR2 YYREEE (reference sequence). CDR3 amino acids: CASSVRDRISNGYTF. The DNA of the CDR3 is TGTGCCAGCAGCGTCCGGGACAGGATTTCCAATGGCTACACCTTC.

The CDR3 loop is CASKGQGVFYEQYF. The DNA of the CDR3 is TGTGCCAGTAAGGGACAGGGGGTATTCTACGAGCAGTACTTC. The V and J genes are TRBV19 and TRBJ2-7; 11 positions match TRBD1. V was clipped by 7 bases and J by 3 bases; unmatched bases: 5. Germline values: CDR1 LNHDA, CDR2 SQIVND (reference sequence). There are 14 residues in the CDR3.

CDR3 residues: CASSYSRRGGYGYTF. CDR3 sequence (DNA): TGTGCCAGCAGTTACTCGAGAAGGGGAGGCTATGGCTACACCTTC. This sequence joins TRBV6-5 and TRBJ1-2; TRBD1 is a possible D gene (5 bases). The CDR3 totals 15 residues. From germline, CDR1 is MNHEY and CDR2 SVGAGI. Trimming left V 0 bases short and J 4 bases short, with 12 bases between.

The chain links TRBV6-5 to TRBJ1-2; D ambiguous. CDR3 length equals 13 residues. V dropped 6 bases and J dropped 1 base, with 9 bases sitting between them. Per germline, CDR1 MNHEY and CDR2 SVGAGI. CDR3 in amino acids: CASSSGFNYGYTF. CDR3 nucleotides: TGTGCCAGCAGCTCGGGGTTTAACTATGGCTACACCTTC.

The chain couples TRBV5-6 to TRBJ2-2, with TRBD1 matching 9 bases. The CDR3 runs 15 residues. The J segment lost 4 bases and the V segment lost 4 bases, leaving 5 bases of the junction unmatched. Germline V gene sequence: CDR1 SGHDT, CDR2 YYEEEE. CDR3: CASSPGQGGTGELFF. The CDR3 DNA is TGTGCCAGCAGCCCGGGACAGGGCGGCACCGGGGAGCTGTTTTTT.

This chain links TRBV20-1 with TRBJ2-7, with D possibly matching TRBD2 (7 bases). The CDR3 consists of 11 residues. CDR1 is DFQATT, CDR2 SNEGSKA, per germline (reference sequence). The V and J ends lost 7 bases and 6 bases respectively, with 13 bases between them. The CDR3 loop is CSVSRGGEQYF. Here the CDR3 DNA reads TGCAGTGTTTCGAGGGGGGGCGAGCAGTACTTC.

The gene calls are TRBV2 and TRBJ1-6, with 8 bases identical to TRBD1. V was pared by 4 bases and J by 7 bases, with 3 bases of the junction left unmatched. The CDR3 spans 14 residues. CDR1 is SNHLY, CDR2 FYNNEI, per germline. For the CDR3, the DNA is TGTGCCAGCAGTGCCCAGGGGGCGAATTCACCCCTCCACTTT. This gives the protein CASSAQGANSPLHF.

The chain has TRBV18 and TRBJ1-3; TRBD1 matches 7 bases. The CDR3 is 19 residues long. Per the germline V gene, CDR1 is KGHSH and CDR2 is LQKENI. The ends lost 1 base at V and 0 bases at J; junction bases unmatched: 12. The CDR3 sequence: CASSPLGATTGSSGNTIYF. The CDR3 DNA reads TGTGCCAGCTCACCACTAGGCGCTACGACAGGGAGCTCTGGAAACACCATATATTTT.

The rearrangement uses TRBV5-5 and TRBJ1-1; D possibly corresponds to TRBD1 (5 bases). CDR1 SGHKS and CDR2 YYEKEE come from the germline V gene (reference sequence). The CDR3 sequence is 15 residues long. The V and J ends lost 5 bases and 1 base respectively, with 15 bases between them. The CDR3 DNA follows: TGTGCCAGCAGTAAAGAACCGGGGCAGAACACTGAAGCTTTCTTT. This encodes CASSKEPGQNTEAFF.

The chain's CDR3 is CAISERSPRTGGSGEQFF. The DNA of the CDR3 is TGTGCCATCAGTGAGAGGTCCCCCCGGACAGGGGGCTCGGGGGAGCAGTTCTTC. The chain carries TRBV10-3 and TRBJ2-1; 11 bases align to TRBD1. V shed 2 bases, J shed 10 bases, and the junction held 16 bases outside the gene matches. Germline CDR1 is ENHRY and CDR2 is SYGVKD. CDR3 length equals 18 residues.

The chain joins TRBV19 to TRBJ1-5; possibly TRBD1 for D (6 bases). The CDR3 spans 15 residues. CDR1 LNHDA and CDR2 SQIVND come from the germline V gene (reference sequence). Trimming took off 10 bases at V and 5 bases at J, with 21 bases between the two ends. DNA for the CDR3: TGTGCCACTAGGGGACATTTCACTCTTGATCAGCCCCAGCATTTT. This gives the protein CATRGHFTLDQPQHF.

The chain joins TRBV9 to TRBJ1-2, with D perhaps TRBD1 (6 bases). This CDR3 is 13 amino acids long. CDR1 SGDLS and CDR2 YYNGEE come from the germline V gene. The V and J ends lost 4 bases and 1 base respectively, with 8 bases between them. The CDR3 DNA follows: TGTGCCAGCAGCACACAGGGTAACTATGGCTACACCTTC. Translated, it gives CASSTQGNYGYTF.

This chain links TRBV10-3 with TRBJ1-6; 8 bases align to TRBD1. Trimming cost V 1 base and J 7 bases; bases outside gene matches: 6. Per the germline V gene, CDR1 is ENHRY and CDR2 is SYGVKD. CDR3 length: 16 amino acids. The CDR3 spells CAISELAGGLNSPLHF. CDR3 nucleotides: TGTGCCATCAGTGAGTTGGCAGGGGGCCTAAATTCACCCCTCCACTTT.

This clone has only a few counts. V gene TRBV6-6 combines with J gene TRBJ1-2; 7 bases line up with TRBD1. Losses at the gene ends were 4 bases for V and 2 bases for J; bases not matched to a gene: 10. The CDR3 totals 16 residues. Germline V gives CDR1 MNHNY, CDR2 SVGAGI (reference sequence). The CDR3 sequence is CASSFAWTGENYGYTF. DNA of the CDR3: TGTGCCAGCAGTTTCGCCTGGACAGGAGAAAACTATGGCTACACCTTC.

The V call is TRBV5-4, the J call TRBJ2-7, with 8 bases identical to TRBD1. CDR1 and CDR2 from the germline V gene are SGHNT and YYREEE (reference sequence). CDR3 length equals 14 residues. The V segment lost 2 bases and the J segment 4 bases; nucleotides outside the gene matches: 5. The CDR3 sequence is CASSFSQGAYEQYF. In DNA, the CDR3 is TGTGCCAGCAGCTTCAGCCAGGGGGCTTACGAGCAGTACTTC.